This entry lists 24 T cell receptor beta chains sequenced from one sample in a study of blood T cell repertoires in COVID-19. Measured with immunoSEQ multiplex PCR; TCRdb has only the in-frame clones, and not every one. This table holds around 220,000 clones, under 90% found once. Sequencing was carried out using peripheral blood. These receptors were obtained from a man aged 30 to 39 with active or convalescent COVID-19.

The V and J genes are TRBV4-3 and TRBJ2-4; 7 nucleotides match TRBD2. Germline V gives CDR1 LGHNA, CDR2 YSLEER. The V segment lost 6 bases and the J segment 9 bases; nucleotides outside the gene matches: 17. The CDR3 loop spans 16 amino acids. CDR3 DNA sequence: TGCGCCAGCAGTGGTTCCCGGGACTACCAAAATGGCATTCAGTACTTC. Protein sequence: CASSGSRDYQNGIQYF.

V and J are TRBV28 and TRBJ2-1; the match to TRBD2 covers 7 bases. J was trimmed by 5 bases and V by 7 bases; bases with no gene match: 26. Germline V lookup: CDR1 MDHEN, CDR2 SYDVKM. The CDR3 consists of 20 residues. CDR3 in amino acids: CASTPRAGRMGGGGNNEQFF. The CDR3 coding sequence is TGTGCCAGCACCCCCCGTGCAGGGCGCATGGGGGGGGGAGGTAACAATGAGCAGTTCTTC.

This sequence joins TRBV2 and TRBJ1-2; D gene uncertain. The CDR3 has 14 amino acids. CDR1 and CDR2 from the germline V gene are SNHLY and FYNNEI. The V end was cut by 6 bases, the J end by 5 bases, with 16 bases between. This CDR3 reads CASRDHQPSYGYTF. CDR3 coding DNA: TGTGCCAGCAGGGATCATCAGCCTAGTTATGGCTACACCTTC.

The chain carries TRBV15 and TRBJ2-7; 10 nucleotides agree with TRBD2. This CDR3 has 18 amino acids. From germline, CDR1 is LNHNV and CDR2 YYDKDF (reference sequence). The V gene end was trimmed by 2 bases and the J gene end by 2 bases; junction bases not matched to a gene: 12. CDR3 sequence reads: CATSRSYGSGGSTYEQYF. The DNA for the CDR3 is TGTGCCACCAGCAGATCCTATGGTAGCGGGGGGTCGACCTACGAGCAGTACTTC. Using reference TRBV15 and TRBJ2-7 for the parts outside the CDR3, the full variable domain is DAMVIQNPRYQVTQFGKPVTLSCSQTLNHNVMYWYQQKSSQAPKLLFHYYDKDFNNEADTPDNFQSRRPNTSFCFLDIRSPGLGDTAMYLCATSRSYGSGGSTYEQYFGPGTRLTVT.

This chain joins TRBV3-1 (or the pseudogene TRBV3-2) and TRBJ1-2; TRBD1 matches at 8 bases. The CDR3 is 15 amino acids. The germline V gene encodes CDR1 LGHDT and CDR2 YNNKEL (reference sequence). V dropped 3 bases and J dropped 6; count of bases not matched to a gene: 9. For the CDR3, the DNA is TGTGCCAGCAGCCAGTCAGGGGGCGCAGGAAATGGCTACACCTTC. Its translation: CASSQSGGAGNGYTF.

This sequence joins TRBV7-3 and TRBJ2-7; D possibly corresponds to TRBD1 (6 bases). Looked up from germline, CDR1 is SGHTA and CDR2 is FQGTGA. V was shortened by 5 bases and J by 6 bases, with 17 bases between the two germline ends. CDR3 length equals 14 residues. CDR3: CASSPSPARGEQYF. In DNA form, the CDR3 reads TGTGCCAGCAGCCCATCCCCGGCCAGGGGCGAGCAGTACTTC.

V usage is TRBV18 and J usage is TRBJ2-3, with D perhaps matching TRBD1 (5 bases). The V and J ends lost 6 bases and 2 bases respectively, with 18 bases between them. This CDR3 has 16 residues. Germline V gives CDR1 KGHSH, CDR2 LQKENI. The CDR3 DNA reads as TGTGCCAGCTCGCCCGGTGGGGCTGGGGCCACAGATACGCAGTATTTT. This codes for CASSPGGAGATDTQYF.

The chain has TRBV25-1 and TRBJ2-1, with 8 bases aligning to TRBD2. J was trimmed by 5 bases and V by 4 bases; bases with no gene match: 7. Germline assignment: CDR1 MGHDK and CDR2 SYGVNS. This CDR3 has 15 residues. The CDR3 DNA reads TGTGCCAGCAGTGCGTCGGGACTAGGGGACAATGAGCAGTTCTTC. Its protein is CASSASGLGDNEQFF.

The chain joins TRBV4-1 to TRBJ1-1, with a tentative D call TRBD1 (5 bases). This CDR3 is 16 amino acids long. CDR1 is MGHRA and CDR2 is YSYEKL in the germline V gene. V lost 5 bases and J lost 4, with 20 bases in between. CDR3 coding DNA: TGCGCCAGCAGCTTCGAAAGGGAGGGGCCGGGCACTGAAGCTTTCTTT. Translated, it gives CASSFEREGPGTEAFF.

This chain uses TRBV18 with TRBJ1-2; the match to TRBD1 covers 11 bases. The CDR3 sequence is 15 residues long. Losses at the gene ends were 5 bases for V and 7 bases for J; bases not matched to a gene: 9. Germline CDR1 and CDR2: KGHSH and LQKENI. The CDR3 region is CASSAIGQGAFGYTF. The CDR3 DNA is TGTGCCAGCTCAGCCATTGGACAGGGGGCTTTTGGCTACACCTTC.

This chain uses TRBV6-5 with TRBJ2-1; 14 nucleotides agree with TRBD2. The CDR3 extends over 15 amino acids. Germline-derived CDR1 and CDR2 are MNHEY and SVGAGI. V lost 8 bases to trimming and J lost 8 bases; unmatched junction nucleotides: 8. CDR3 amino acids: CASLGLAGVLDEQFF. CDR3 coding DNA: TGTGCCAGCCTGGGACTAGCGGGAGTCTTGGATGAGCAGTTCTTC.

V gene TRBV5-4 combines with J gene TRBJ1-1; TRBD1 might be the D (6 bases). Germline CDR1 reads SGHNT; CDR2 reads YYREEE (reference sequence). V was trimmed by 0 bases and J by 6 bases, leaving 12 bases between them. The CDR3 spans 14 residues. For the CDR3, the DNA is TGTGCCAGCAGCTTGGGGGGGCAGGGCGCTGAAGCTTTCTTT. Amino acids: CASSLGGQGAEAFF.

J is TRBJ2-7 and V is TRBV4-3; D not resolved. Trimming took off 1 base at V and 1 base at J, with 8 bases between the two ends. This CDR3 region has 14 residues. Germline CDR1 reads LGHNA; CDR2 reads YSLEER. This CDR3 reads CASSQVPSSYEQYF. CDR3 nucleotides: TGCGCCAGCAGCCAAGTCCCCAGTTCCTACGAGCAGTACTTC.

The chain couples TRBV30 to TRBJ2-3; D perhaps matches TRBD2 (5 bases). Germline loops: CDR1 GTSNPN, CDR2 SVGIG (reference sequence). The CDR3 consists of 15 residues. V was cut by 0 bases and J by 2 bases, with 12 bases left in between. CDR3 DNA sequence: TGTGCCTGGAGTGTACTCGGGAACCCCACAGATACGCAGTATTTT. Its protein product is CAWSVLGNPTDTQYF.

The chain couples TRBV18 to TRBJ2-2; weak D call: TRBD1 (5 bases). The CDR3 has 15 residues. V lost 3 bases and J 1 base, leaving 9 bases between the germline ends. Germline lookup yields CDR1 KGHSH and CDR2 LQKENI. The DNA for the CDR3 is TGTGCCAGCTCACCCCAGCAGGGGAACACCGGGGAGCTGTTTTTT. Translation: CASSPQQGNTGELFF. The complete variable domain, with remaining parts taken from reference TRBV18 and TRBJ2-2, reads NAGVMQNPRHLVRRRGQEARLRCSPMKGHSHVYWYRQLPEEGLKFMVYLQKENIIDESGMPKERFSAEFPKEGPSILRIQQVVRGDSAAYFCASSPQQGNTGELFFGEGSRLTVL.

This clone was found once. The rearrangement uses TRBV4-3 and TRBJ1-2; D is unresolved. V lost 1 base and J lost 3, with 15 bases in between. The CDR3 totals 16 residues. Germline V gives CDR1 LGHNA, CDR2 YSLEER. DNA for the CDR3: TGCGCCAGCAGCCAAGCCTTGACGGGAGTCTACTATGGCTACACCTTC. Translated, it gives CASSQALTGVYYGYTF.

The chain links TRBV18 to TRBJ2-3, with unresolved D. The CDR3 has 12 amino acids. Germline V lookup: CDR1 KGHSH, CDR2 LQKENI. V gave up 3 bases and J gave up 5 bases, with 6 bases separating them. The DNA of the CDR3 is TGTGCCAGCTCACCTCCGTTAGATACGCAGTATTTT. This sequence encodes CASSPPLDTQYF.

The chain links TRBV7-6 to TRBJ2-1; a possible D gene is TRBD2 (6 bases). The V end lost 0 bases, the J end lost 7 bases, and 22 bases lay between the germline ends. Per the germline V gene, CDR1 is SGHVS and CDR2 is FNYEAQ. The CDR3 covers 18 residues. For the CDR3, the DNA is TGTGCCAGCAGCTTAGCGGGGATCGGGGGACTGGGTTGGAATGAGCAGTTCTTC. Translation gives CASSLAGIGGLGWNEQFF.

The chain uses TRBV28 and TRBJ2-7; 10 bases are a match to TRBD1. V gave up 2 bases and J gave up 4 bases; unmatched junction bases: 5. The CDR3 is made up of 15 amino acids. In germline, CDR1 is MDHEN, CDR2 SYDVKM. The CDR3 loop reads CASSLPGQGVYEQYF. CDR3 DNA: TGTGCCAGCAGTTTACCTGGACAGGGGGTTTACGAGCAGTACTTC.

The chain links TRBV9 to TRBJ2-1, with 7 bases that match TRBD2. CDR1 is SGDLS and CDR2 is YYNGEE in the germline V gene. The CDR3 sequence is 16 residues long. Unmatched junction bases numbered 5, after V lost 2 bases and J lost 0 bases. This CDR3 is CASSVTSLSSYNEQFF. Here the CDR3 DNA reads TGTGCCAGCAGCGTGACTAGCCTCAGCTCCTACAATGAGCAGTTCTTC.

This clone showed up just a few times. This chain's CDR3 is CASSPRGIDSGNTIYF. In DNA form, the CDR3 reads TGTGCCAGCAGCCCTCGGGGGATCGACTCTGGAAACACCATATATTTT. V and J are TRBV14 and TRBJ1-3; perhaps TRBD1 as D (5 bases). Looked up from germline, CDR1 is SGHDN and CDR2 is FVKESK. Trimming stripped 4 bases from V and 0 bases from J, with 13 bases between. The CDR3 consists of 16 residues.

V and J are TRBV7-6 and TRBJ2-7; D is ambiguous. V lost 2 bases and J 0 bases, leaving 20 bases between the germline ends. The germline V gene has CDR1 SGHVS and CDR2 FNYEAQ. The CDR3 loop spans 18 amino acids. The CDR3 DNA follows: TGTGCCAGCAGCTTAACTTCCCCCACCAGGCTCGGCTCCTACGAGCAGTACTTC. As protein: CASSLTSPTRLGSYEQYF.

The genes are TRBV2 and TRBJ1-2; 7 nucleotides match TRBD1. Per the germline V gene, CDR1 is SNHLY and CDR2 is FYNNEI. CDR3 length: 14 residues. Unmatched junction bases numbered 6, after V lost 4 bases and J lost 4 bases. In nucleotides, the CDR3 is TGTGCCAGCAGTGGACAGGGAGATTTCTATGGCTACACCTTC. It translates to CASSGQGDFYGYTF. Full variable domain (rest looked up from reference TRBV2 and TRBJ1-2): EPEVTQTPSHQVTQMGQEVILRCVPISNHLYFYWYRQILGQKVEFLVSFYNNEISEKSEIFDDQFSVERPDGSNFTLKIRSTKLEDSAMYFCASSGQGDFYGYTFGSGTRLTVV.

This chain joins TRBV28 and TRBJ2-7, with a possible D match to TRBD1 (6 bases). The CDR3 totals 14 residues. Germline assignment: CDR1 MDHEN and CDR2 SYDVKM. Trimming took 4 bases from V and 0 from J, leaving 10 bases between them. CDR3 in DNA: TGTGCCAGCAGTTCCGAACAGGGCTCCTACGAGCAGTACTTC. Encoded protein: CASSSEQGSYEQYF.